This entry describes one TCR beta chain. Antigen: not known. The germline gene is not matched at one end of the junction; a read error may be the cause. The read falls 3 residues short of the CDR3 end, and the missing part is taken from the germline J gene. Other DNA sequences in the same sample also yield this CDR3. The data belong to a study of TET2 disruption in CD19-targeted CAR T cells. Produced via immunoSEQ multiplex PCR; TCRdb's table is partial and in-frame only. The specimen's table records about 25,000 clones. The CDR3 is made up of 14 amino acids. The germline CDR1 and CDR2 sequences are SEHNR and FQNEAQ (reference sequence). The treatment: autologous CTL019 cells: CD19 CAR with 4-1BB and CD3 zeta domains. The CD19 CAR included TCR zeta plus 4-1BB costimulatory signaling. The starting T cells for CTL019 came from a peripheral blood leukapheresis.

The sequences come from CD8- CAR+ T cells sorted from cultured blood T cells, collected for CD19 CAR T cell therapy. The subset denotes: CD8-negative CAR-positive T cells from the infusion product. The genes are TRBV7-9 and TRBJ1-3; D ambiguous. This TCR was sampled from a man between 70 and 80 years old with chronic lymphocytic leukemia. The CDR3 here is CASSPTVSGNTIYF. The part of the CDR3 DNA that was read is TGTGCCAGCAGCCCGACTGTCTCTGGAAACACT. The full variable domain, with the rest looked up from reference TRBV7-9 and TRBJ1-3, is DTGVSQNPRHKITKRGQNVTFRCDPISEHNRLYWYRQTLGQGPEFLTYFQNEAQLEKSRLLSDRFSAERPKGSFSTLEIQRTEQGDSAMYLCASSPTVSGNTIYFGEGSWLTVV.